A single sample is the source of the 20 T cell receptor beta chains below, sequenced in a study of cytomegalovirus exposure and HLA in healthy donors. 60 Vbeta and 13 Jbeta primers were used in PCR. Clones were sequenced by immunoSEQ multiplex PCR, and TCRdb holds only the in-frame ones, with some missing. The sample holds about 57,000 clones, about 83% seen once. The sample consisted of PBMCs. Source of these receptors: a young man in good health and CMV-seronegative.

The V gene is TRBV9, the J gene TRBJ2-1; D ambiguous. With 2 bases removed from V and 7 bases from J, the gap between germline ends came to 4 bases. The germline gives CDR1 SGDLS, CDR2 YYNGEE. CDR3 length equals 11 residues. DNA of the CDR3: TGTGCCAGCAGCGTCTTGAATGAGCAGTTCTTC. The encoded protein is CASSVLNEQFF.

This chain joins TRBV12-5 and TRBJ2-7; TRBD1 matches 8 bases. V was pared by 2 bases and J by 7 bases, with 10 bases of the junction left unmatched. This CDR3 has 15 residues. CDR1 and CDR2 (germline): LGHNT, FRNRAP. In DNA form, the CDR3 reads TGTGCTAGTGGTTTGTCCCGACAGGGGCTTGGGGAGCAGTACTTC. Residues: CASGLSRQGLGEQYF.

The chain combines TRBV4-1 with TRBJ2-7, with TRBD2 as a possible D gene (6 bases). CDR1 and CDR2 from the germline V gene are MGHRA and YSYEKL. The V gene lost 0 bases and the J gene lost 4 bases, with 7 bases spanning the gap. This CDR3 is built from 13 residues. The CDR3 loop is CASSQDRGYEQYF. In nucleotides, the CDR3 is TGCGCCAGCAGCCAAGATCGGGGGTACGAGCAGTACTTC.

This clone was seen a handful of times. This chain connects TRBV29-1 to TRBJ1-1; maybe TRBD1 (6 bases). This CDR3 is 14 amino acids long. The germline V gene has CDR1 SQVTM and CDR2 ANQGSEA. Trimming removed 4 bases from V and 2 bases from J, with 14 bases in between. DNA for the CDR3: TGCAGCGTTGGGGGGGGGCTGTTAAACACTGAAGCTTTCTTT. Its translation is CSVGGGLLNTEAFF.

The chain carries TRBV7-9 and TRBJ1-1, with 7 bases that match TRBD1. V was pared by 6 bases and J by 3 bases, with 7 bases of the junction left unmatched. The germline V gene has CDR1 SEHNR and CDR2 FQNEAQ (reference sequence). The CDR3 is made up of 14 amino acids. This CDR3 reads CASRGSGGHTEAFF. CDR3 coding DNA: TGTGCCAGCAGGGGTTCAGGGGGACACACTGAAGCTTTCTTT.

Here the CDR3 reads CASSTGLAGTDTQYF. CDR3 bases: TGTGCCAGCAGCACGGGACTAGCAGGGACAGATACGCAGTATTTT. The chain carries TRBV5-4 and TRBJ2-3; 9 bases fit TRBD2. Trimming took 4 bases from V and 3 from J; bases not matched to a gene: 6. Germline V gene sequence: CDR1 SGHNT, CDR2 YYREEE (reference sequence). The CDR3 is 15 amino acids.

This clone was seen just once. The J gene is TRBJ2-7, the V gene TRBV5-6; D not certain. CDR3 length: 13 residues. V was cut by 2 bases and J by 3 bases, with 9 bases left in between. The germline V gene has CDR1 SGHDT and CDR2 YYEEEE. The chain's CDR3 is CASSFMSNYEQYF. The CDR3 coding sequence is TGTGCCAGCAGCTTTATGAGCAACTACGAGCAGTACTTC.

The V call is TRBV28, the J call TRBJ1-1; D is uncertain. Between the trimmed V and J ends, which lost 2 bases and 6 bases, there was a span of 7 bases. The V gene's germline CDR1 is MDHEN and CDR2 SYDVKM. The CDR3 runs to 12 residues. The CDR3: CASSLISAEAFF. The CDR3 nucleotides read TGTGCCAGCAGTTTAATCTCCGCTGAAGCTTTCTTT. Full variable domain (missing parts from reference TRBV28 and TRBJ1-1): DVKVTQSSRYLVKRTGEKVFLECVQDMDHENMFWYRQDPGLGLRLIYFSYDVKMKEKGDIPEGYSVSREKKERFSLILESASTNQTSMYLCASSLISAEAFFGQGTRLTVV.

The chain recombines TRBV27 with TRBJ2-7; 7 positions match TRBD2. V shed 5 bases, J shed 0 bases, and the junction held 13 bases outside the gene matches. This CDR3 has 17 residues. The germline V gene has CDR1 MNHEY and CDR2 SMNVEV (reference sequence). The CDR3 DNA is TGTGCCAGCAGTCCCTTACTTGGGGGGGTTCGCTCCTACGAGCAGTACTTC. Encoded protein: CASSPLLGGVRSYEQYF.

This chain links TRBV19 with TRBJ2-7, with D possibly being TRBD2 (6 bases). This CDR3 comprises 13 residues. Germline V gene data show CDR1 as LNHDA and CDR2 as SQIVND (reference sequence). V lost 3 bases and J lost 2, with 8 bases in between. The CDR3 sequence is CASSMRGTYEQYF. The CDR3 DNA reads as TGTGCCAGTAGTATGCGGGGAACCTACGAGCAGTACTTC.

DNA of the CDR3: TGTGCCAGCAGCGAGGGGACAGGGGATTTTGAAGCTTTCTTT. It encodes CASSEGTGDFEAFF. The V and J genes are TRBV5-4 and TRBJ1-1; TRBD1 matches 10 bases. Trimming removed 4 bases from V and 7 bases from J; junction bases left unmatched: 7. The germline V gene has CDR1 SGHNT and CDR2 YYREEE (reference sequence). There are 14 residues in the CDR3.

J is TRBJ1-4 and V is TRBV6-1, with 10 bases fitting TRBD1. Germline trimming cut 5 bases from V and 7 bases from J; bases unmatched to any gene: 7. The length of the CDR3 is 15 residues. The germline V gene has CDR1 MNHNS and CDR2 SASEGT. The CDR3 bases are TGTGCCAGCAGTCGTGACAGGGGGCTAGGTGAAAAACTGTTTTTT. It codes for CASSRDRGLGEKLFF.

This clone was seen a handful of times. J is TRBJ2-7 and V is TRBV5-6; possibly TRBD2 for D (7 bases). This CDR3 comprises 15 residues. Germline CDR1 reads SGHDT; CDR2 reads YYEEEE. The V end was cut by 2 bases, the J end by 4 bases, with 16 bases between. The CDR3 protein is CASSFEGGAQYEQYF. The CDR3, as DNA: TGTGCCAGCAGCTTCGAGGGGGGGGCACAGTACGAGCAGTACTTC.

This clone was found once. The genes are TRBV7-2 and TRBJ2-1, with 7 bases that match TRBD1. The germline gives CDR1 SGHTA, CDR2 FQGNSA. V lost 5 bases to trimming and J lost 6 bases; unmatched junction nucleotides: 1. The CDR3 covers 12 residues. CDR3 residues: CASSRQGNEQFF. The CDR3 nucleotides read TGTGCCAGCAGCCGACAGGGCAATGAGCAGTTCTTC.

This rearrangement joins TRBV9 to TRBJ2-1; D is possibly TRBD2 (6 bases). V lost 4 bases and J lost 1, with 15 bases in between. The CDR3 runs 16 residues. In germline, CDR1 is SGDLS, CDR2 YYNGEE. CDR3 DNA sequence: TGTGCCAGCAGCTCTTCGGGAGTGGGGTCCTACAATGAGCAGTTCTTC. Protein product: CASSSSGVGSYNEQFF.

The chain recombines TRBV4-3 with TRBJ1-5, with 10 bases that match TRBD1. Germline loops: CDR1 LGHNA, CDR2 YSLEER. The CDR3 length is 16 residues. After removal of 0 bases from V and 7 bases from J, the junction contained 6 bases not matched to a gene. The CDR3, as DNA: TGCGCCAGCAGCCAAGACTGGGACAGGGGCAGCCAGCCCCAGCATTTT. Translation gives CASSQDWDRGSQPQHF.

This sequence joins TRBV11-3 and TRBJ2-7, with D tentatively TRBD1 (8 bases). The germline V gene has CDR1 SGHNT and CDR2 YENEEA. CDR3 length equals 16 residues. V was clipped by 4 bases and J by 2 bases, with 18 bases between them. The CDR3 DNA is TGTGCCAGCAGCTATTCAACAGGGGGGGTTGCCTACGAGCAGTACTTC. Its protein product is CASSYSTGGVAYEQYF. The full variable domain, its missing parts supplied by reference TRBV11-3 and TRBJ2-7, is EAGVVQSPRYKIIEKKQPVAFWCNPISGHNTLYWYLQNLGQGPELLIRYENEEAVDDSQLPKDRFSAERLKGVDSTLKIQPAELGDSAVYLCASSYSTGGVAYEQYFGPGTRLTVT.

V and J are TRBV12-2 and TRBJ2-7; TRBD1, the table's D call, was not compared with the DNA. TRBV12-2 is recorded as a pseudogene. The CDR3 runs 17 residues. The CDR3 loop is CASRPAITTGGDYEQYF. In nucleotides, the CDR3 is TGTGCAAGTCGCCCCGCGATCACTACAGGGGGCGACTACGAGCAGTACTTC.

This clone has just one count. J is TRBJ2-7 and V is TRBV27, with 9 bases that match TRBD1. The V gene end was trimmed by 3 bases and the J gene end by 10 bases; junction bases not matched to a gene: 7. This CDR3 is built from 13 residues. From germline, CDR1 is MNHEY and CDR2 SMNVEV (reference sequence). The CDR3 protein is CASSFVQGADQYF. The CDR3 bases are TGTGCCAGCAGTTTTGTACAGGGGGCAGACCAGTACTTC.

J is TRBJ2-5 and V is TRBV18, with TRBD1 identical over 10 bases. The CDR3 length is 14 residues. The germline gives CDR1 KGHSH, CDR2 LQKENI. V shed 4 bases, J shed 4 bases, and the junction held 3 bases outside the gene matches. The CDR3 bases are TGTGCCAGCTCACTCCGACAGGGGGCAGAGACCCAGTACTTC. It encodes CASSLRQGAETQYF.